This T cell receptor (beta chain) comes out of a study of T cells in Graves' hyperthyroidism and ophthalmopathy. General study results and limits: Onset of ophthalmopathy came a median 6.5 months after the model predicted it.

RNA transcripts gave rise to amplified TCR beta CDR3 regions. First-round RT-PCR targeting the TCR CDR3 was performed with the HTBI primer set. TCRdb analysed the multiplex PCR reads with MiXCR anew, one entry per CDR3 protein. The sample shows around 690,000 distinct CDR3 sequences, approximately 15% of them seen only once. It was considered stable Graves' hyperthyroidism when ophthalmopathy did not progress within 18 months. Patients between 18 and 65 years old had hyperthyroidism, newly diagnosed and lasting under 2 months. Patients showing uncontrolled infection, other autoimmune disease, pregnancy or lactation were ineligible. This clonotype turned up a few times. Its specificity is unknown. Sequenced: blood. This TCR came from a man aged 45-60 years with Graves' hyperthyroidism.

The CDR3 nucleotides read TGTGCCATCAGTGAGCCCGAAACTGCGCAGTATTTT. As protein: CAISEPETAQYF. The chain combines TRBV10-3 with TRBJ2-3, with D unresolved. V shed 2 bases and J shed 10 bases, with 10 bases lying between them. Germline lookup yields CDR1 ENHRY and CDR2 SYGVKD. This CDR3 region has 12 residues.